Below are 10 T cell receptor beta chains sequenced from a single sample in a study of blood T cell repertoires in COVID-19. Clones were sequenced by immunoSEQ multiplex PCR, and TCRdb holds only the in-frame ones, with some missing. The data contain 250,000 to 300,000 clones, around 84% of them seen just once; the ten biggest clones take up around 4.2%. Sequences were obtained from peripheral blood. Receptors originate from a man aged 60 to 75 with acute or convalescent COVID-19.

The rearrangement links TRBV4-1 to TRBJ1-1; D remains unclear. The CDR3 length is 17 residues. CDR1 and CDR2 (germline): MGHRA, YSYEKL. V lost 0 bases, J lost 1 base, and 15 bases lay in between. CDR3: CASSQDGGRTANTEAFF. The DNA of the CDR3 is TGCGCCAGCAGCCAAGATGGTGGGAGGACCGCGAACACTGAAGCTTTCTTT.

V gene TRBV11-2 combines with J gene TRBJ1-6, with D unclear. Germline V gene lookup returns CDR1 SGHAT and CDR2 FQNNGV. Trimming took 5 bases from V and 10 from J, leaving 12 bases between them. The CDR3 is 13 residues long. In DNA form, the CDR3 reads TGTGCCAGCAGCCGGCAGGAGCGGTCACCCCTCCACTTT. Encoded protein: CASSRQERSPLHF.

The chain employs TRBV24-1 and TRBJ1-2; D gene unclear. The CDR3 contains 14 residues. The germline V and J ends were trimmed by 3 bases and 5 bases, with 12 bases remaining between them. In germline, CDR1 is KGHDR, CDR2 SFDVKD. CDR3 sequence (DNA): TGTGCCACCAGTGATCCGGGTTTCGATTATGGCTACACCTTC. It codes for CATSDPGFDYGYTF.

The J gene is TRBJ1-1, the V gene TRBV24-1; D is unclear. Per germline, CDR1 KGHDR and CDR2 SFDVKD. V dropped 2 bases and J dropped 1 base, with 10 bases sitting between them. The CDR3 is made up of 15 amino acids. For the CDR3, the DNA is TGTGCCACCAGTGATTCCCGATCGGGGAACACTGAAGCTTTCTTT. This sequence encodes CATSDSRSGNTEAFF.

The chain combines TRBV29-1 with TRBJ2-7; TRBD1 matches at 7 bases. Germline CDR1 SQVTM, CDR2 ANQGSEA. V gave up 4 bases and J gave up 6 bases; unmatched junction bases: 9. There are 13 residues in the CDR3. CDR3 sequence: CSVAKGQLSEQYF. In DNA form, the CDR3 reads TGCAGCGTTGCTAAGGGACAGCTCTCCGAGCAGTACTTC.

The J gene is TRBJ2-7, the V gene TRBV15; the match to TRBD2 covers 11 bases. The junction had 3 bases not matched to a gene; V was cut back by 5 bases and J by 3 bases. The CDR3 extends over 14 amino acids. Germline CDR1 LNHNV, CDR2 YYDKDF (reference sequence). This CDR3 is CATSQGLADYEQYF. The CDR3 DNA reads TGTGCCACCAGCCAGGGACTAGCGGACTACGAGCAGTACTTC.

The V call is TRBV5-1, the J call TRBJ1-5, with 8 nucleotides matching TRBD1. The junction had 5 bases not matched to a gene; V was cut back by 4 bases and J by 2 bases. The CDR3 is made up of 15 amino acids. The germline V gene has CDR1 SGHRS and CDR2 YFSETQ. CDR3 in amino acids: CASSPQGAGNQPQHF. For the CDR3, the DNA is TGCGCCAGCAGCCCTCAGGGGGCAGGCAATCAGCCCCAGCATTTT.

A note on this clone: This sequence may be a read error, since a much larger clone differs from it by one base. Other DNA sequences in this specimen translate into the identical CDR3. The chain links TRBV7-2 to TRBJ2-1, with 11 bases identical to TRBD1. CDR3 length: 15 residues. Per germline, CDR1 SGHTA and CDR2 FQGNSA. CDR3 nucleotide sequence: TGTGCCAGTAGCTCCGGGACAGGGGGCTACAATGAGCAGTTCTTC. Translating it yields CASSSGTGGYNEQFF.

This clone was counted a single time. The chain uses TRBV5-1 and TRBJ1-4; 9 positions agree with TRBD1. The V gene end was trimmed by 5 bases and the J gene end by 8 bases; junction bases not matched to a gene: 10. Germline V gives CDR1 SGHRS, CDR2 YFSETQ. The CDR3 is 15 residues long. This CDR3 is CASRPTGGEWEKLFF. The CDR3 nucleotides read TGCGCCAGCAGACCTACAGGGGGCGAATGGGAAAAACTGTTTTTT.

The genes are TRBV6-5 and TRBJ2-5, with 10 bases aligning to TRBD1. Germline V lookup: CDR1 MNHEY, CDR2 SVGAGI. The CDR3 extends over 13 amino acids. Losses at the gene ends were 8 bases for V and 7 bases for J; bases not matched to a gene: 7. The chain's CDR3 is CASRDRGLRTQYF. CDR3 coding DNA: TGTGCCAGCCGGGACAGGGGTTTGCGGACCCAGTACTTC.